A single sample is the source of the 11 T cell receptor beta chains below, sequenced in a study of cytomegalovirus exposure and HLA in healthy donors. PCR was performed using 60 Vbeta and 13 Jbeta primers. Only in-frame clones appear in the TCRdb table, and some are missing; sequencing was by immunoSEQ multiplex PCR. The table records 150,000 to 200,000 clones, 75% to 85% of them present only once. Sequenced sample: PBMCs. Receptors were obtained from a woman aged 50 to 60 in good health and CMV-seropositive.

This chain joins TRBV9 and TRBJ2-1; TRBD1 agrees at 11 bases. After removal of 0 bases from V and 6 bases from J, the junction contained 5 bases not matched to a gene. Germline lookup yields CDR1 SGDLS and CDR2 YYNGEE. The CDR3 length is 16 residues. This CDR3 is CASSVDMGQGGNEQFF. The DNA for the CDR3 is TGTGCCAGCAGCGTAGACATGGGACAGGGGGGCAATGAGCAGTTCTTC.

In DNA form, the CDR3 reads TGTGCCAGCAGCCGGGGGCCCTCTGGCTCTGGGGCCAACGTCCTGACTTTC. It codes for CASSRGPSGSGANVLTF. V usage is TRBV4-2 and J usage is TRBJ2-6; possibly TRBD1 for D (6 bases). V dropped 4 bases and J dropped 0 bases, with 13 bases sitting between them. The CDR3 is 17 amino acids. From germline, CDR1 is LGHNA and CDR2 YNFKEQ.

The chain employs TRBV18 and TRBJ1-1; D might be TRBD1 (6 bases). CDR1 KGHSH and CDR2 LQKENI come from the germline V gene. This CDR3 comprises 14 residues. Deletions cut 3 bases from V and 6 bases from J, with 14 bases between. CDR3 DNA: TGTGCCAGCTCACCCATACGACAGGTCTCTGAAGCTTTCTTT. It is translated as CASSPIRQVSEAFF. Variable domain in full (rest from reference TRBV18 and TRBJ1-1): NAGVMQNPRHLVRRRGQEARLRCSPMKGHSHVYWYRQLPEEGLKFMVYLQKENIIDESGMPKERFSAEFPKEGPSILRIQQVVRGDSAAYFCASSPIRQVSEAFFGQGTRLTVV.

The chain links TRBV19 to TRBJ1-4; no clear D gene. The CDR3 sequence is 16 residues long. From germline, CDR1 is LNHDA and CDR2 SQIVND (reference sequence). V was pared by 7 bases and J by 3 bases, with 18 bases between. CDR3 loop: CASNSERGSANEKLFF. The CDR3 DNA reads TGTGCCAGTAACTCCGAGAGAGGATCGGCTAATGAAAAACTGTTTTTT.

The chain couples TRBV7-9 to TRBJ1-1, with D perhaps TRBD1 (6 bases). The germline V gene encodes CDR1 SEHNR and CDR2 FQNEAQ (reference sequence). Trimming took off 0 bases at V and 8 bases at J, with 19 bases between the two ends. The CDR3 has 16 residues. CDR3 DNA sequence: TGTGCCAGCAGCTTAGCCTTTTCAGGGGCGCCTGGAGAAGCTTTCTTT. Amino acids: CASSLAFSGAPGEAFF.

V gene TRBV27 combines with J gene TRBJ2-5; D is unclear. The tail of the sequence fits TRBJ2-7 better, so the J call may be wrong. CDR1 MNHEY and CDR2 SMNVEV come from the germline V gene (reference sequence). The CDR3 totals 13 residues. CDR3 in DNA: TGTGCCAGCAGTTTGACACAGTCTTACGAGCAGTACTTC. Its protein is CASSLTQSYEQYF.

Regarding this clone: Other DNA sequences in the sample encode the same CDR3. The CDR3 spells CASSPDRDDEQFF. The CDR3 DNA follows: TGTGCCAGCAGCCCGGACAGGGACGATGAGCAGTTCTTC. This chain connects TRBV5-4 to TRBJ2-1; TRBD1 matches 8 bases. Germline CDR1 reads SGHNT; CDR2 reads YYREEE (reference sequence). With 4 bases clipped from V and 8 bases from J, the junction kept 5 bases outside the gene matches. The CDR3 has 13 residues.

The J gene is TRBJ2-1, the V gene TRBV9; no firm D call. The CDR3 has 18 residues. The germline V and J ends were trimmed by 2 bases and 0 bases, with 18 bases remaining between them. Germline V gives CDR1 SGDLS, CDR2 YYNGEE. In DNA form, the CDR3 reads TGTGCCAGCAGCGTCCCCAGCACAGCTACCCGCTCCTACAATGAGCAGTTCTTC. This encodes CASSVPSTATRSYNEQFF.

Details on this clone: An end of the junction does not agree with germline; a read error may underlie this. The gene calls are TRBV11-1 and TRBJ2-5; D is perhaps TRBD2 (6 bases). Germline CDR1 and CDR2: SGHAT and FQDESV (reference sequence). The CDR3 covers 14 residues. The CDR3 DNA is TGTACCAGCAGCTTAGAGGGGACTCAAGAGACCCAGTACTTC. Its protein product is CTSSLEGTQETQYF.

On this clone itself: Other DNA sequences from this sample encode an identical CDR3 as well. The V gene is TRBV14, the J gene TRBJ2-7; D is unresolved. The CDR3 runs to 11 residues. Per the germline V gene, CDR1 is SGHDN and CDR2 is FVKESK. The V and J ends lost 3 bases and 3 bases respectively, with 3 bases between them. This chain's CDR3 is CASSHGYEQYF. DNA for the CDR3: TGTGCCAGCAGCCACGGCTACGAGCAGTACTTC.

The rearrangement uses TRBV5-1 and TRBJ1-5; unclear D gene. V dropped 5 bases and J dropped 3 bases, with 9 bases sitting between them. This CDR3 spans 13 amino acids. Germline V CDR1 and CDR2: SGHRS, YFSETQ. This CDR3 is CASSPDLNQPQHF. CDR3 DNA sequence: TGCGCCAGCAGTCCAGATCTCAATCAGCCCCAGCATTTT.